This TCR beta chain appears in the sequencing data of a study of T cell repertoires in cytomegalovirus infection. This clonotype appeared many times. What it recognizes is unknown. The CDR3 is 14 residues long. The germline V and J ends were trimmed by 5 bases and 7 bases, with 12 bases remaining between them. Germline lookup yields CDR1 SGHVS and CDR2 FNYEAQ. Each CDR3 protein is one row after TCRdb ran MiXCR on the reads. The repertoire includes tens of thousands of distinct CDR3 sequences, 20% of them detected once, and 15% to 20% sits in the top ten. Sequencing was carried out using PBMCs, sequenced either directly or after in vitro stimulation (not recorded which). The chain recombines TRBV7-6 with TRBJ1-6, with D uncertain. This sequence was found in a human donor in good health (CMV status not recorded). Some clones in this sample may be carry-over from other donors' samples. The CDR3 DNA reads TGTGCCAGCAGCCCTGACGGGCGGAATTCACCCCTCCACTTT. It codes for CASSPDGRNSPLHF.